The source of this T cell receptor (beta chain) is a study of human T cells and chemical hapten exposure. Study observations and caveats: In comparison with controls, expanded TCRs gave rise to a significantly larger number of large CDR3 similarity clusters. TCRs whose frequency exceeded 1 in 1000 remained the same following DPC sensitization.

Unique molecular identifiers were attached to individual cDNA molecules within the library. A single record per CDR3 protein comes from TCRdb applying MiXCR to the RACE reads. The sample includes a few hundred thousand distinct CDR3 sequences, 7.5% to 9% of them seen just once. Time point defined: pre-sensitization, week 0. Treatment defined: therapeutic diphenylcyclopropenone sensitization with weekly scalp DPC. Germline V gene data show CDR1 as KGHSH and CDR2 as LQKENI. V lost 4 bases, J lost 3 bases, and 18 bases lay in between. This CDR3 has 17 residues. This clonotype has more than one count but fewer than ten. The antigen remains undetermined.

The receptor was derived from a woman between 35 and 50 years old with alopecia areata. Some clones in this sample may be carry-over from other donors' samples. This chain connects TRBV18 to TRBJ2-2; D ambiguous. The material sequenced was whole blood, taken in connection with sensitization to the hapten diphenylcyclopropenone (DPC). CDR3 nucleotide sequence: TGTGCCAGCTCACTCCGCCCGTTGAACGGAGACACCGGGGAGCTGTTTTTT. Its translation is CASSLRPLNGDTGELFF.